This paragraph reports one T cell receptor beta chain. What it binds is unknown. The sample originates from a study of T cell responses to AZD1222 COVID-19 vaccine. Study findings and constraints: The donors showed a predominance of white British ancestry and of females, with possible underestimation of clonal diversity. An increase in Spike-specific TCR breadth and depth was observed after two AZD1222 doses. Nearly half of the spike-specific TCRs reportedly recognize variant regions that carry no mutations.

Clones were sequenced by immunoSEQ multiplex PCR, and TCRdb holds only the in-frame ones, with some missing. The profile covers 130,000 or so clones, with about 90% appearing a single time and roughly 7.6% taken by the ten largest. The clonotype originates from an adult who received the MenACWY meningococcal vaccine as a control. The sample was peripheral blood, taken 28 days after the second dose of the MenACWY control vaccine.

The CDR3 DNA sequence: TGTGCCAGCAGCCAAGGGGCAGGGGGCAGCAATCAGCCCCAGCATTTT. Translation: CASSQGAGGSNQPQHF. The chain uses TRBV3-1 (or the pseudogene TRBV3-2) and TRBJ1-5, with 8 bases identical to TRBD1. Per the germline V gene, CDR1 is LGHDT and CDR2 is YNNKEL (reference sequence). V lost 1 base, J lost 1 base, and 3 bases stayed unmatched. This CDR3 is built from 16 residues.